This T cell receptor beta chain derives from a study of CD8+ T cells in alopecia areata. Study context: Female roughly 6-10-week-old C3H/HeJ recipients received skin from approximately 6-12-month-old C3H/HeJ graft donors with spontaneous alopecia.

On the basis of CD4, CD8alpha, NKG2D, NKG2ACE and other markers, pooled cutaneous lymph node cells were sorted. Study-level points and caveats: Sequencing of scalp samples also includes resident alphabeta T cells from normal skin.

CDR3 size: 13 residues. The germline CDR1 and CDR2 sequences are MNHDT and YYDKIL. Reverse transcribed after extraction, RNA yielded cDNA as the sequencing template. The assay was immunoSEQ multiplex PCR, and TCRdb's table has in-frame clones only and misses some. The data show around 290,000 clones, none appearing only once, with 1.2% held by the ten largest. Comments on this clone: Its antigen is as yet unknown. Mouse gene names apply. The read falls 4 residues short of the CDR3 end, and the missing part is taken from the germline J gene. The same CDR3 also results from other DNA sequences found in this sample.

Sequencing input: CD4+ T cells sorted from a lymph node. This sequence was found in a C3H/HeJ mouse with alopecia areata. MHC haplotype of the strain: H2-k. This chain connects TRBV17 to TRBJ2-7; 7 bases are shared with TRBD2. The covered CDR3 bases are TGTGCTAGCAGTAGAGAAACTGGGGAT. Translated: CASSRETGD. The CDR3 in its entirety is CASSRETGDEQYF.